These 10 T cell receptor beta chains came from one sample sequenced in a study of control samples from healthy donors and cancer patients. Libraries were prepared by immunoSEQ multiplex PCR; TCRdb keeps only in-frame clonotypes and omits some of them. The repertoire holds roughly 50,000 clones, with roughly 94% as singletons. Sequencing was done on a sample of blood. All receptors derive from a young man in good health.

This sequence joins TRBV30 and TRBJ1-1; 9 bases align to TRBD1. Germline V gene sequence: CDR1 GTSNPN, CDR2 SVGIG (reference sequence). The CDR3 spans 14 residues. J was trimmed by 1 base and V by 4 bases; bases with no gene match: 4. CDR3 coding DNA: TGTGCCTGGACCGTACAGGGGGCGAACACTGAAGCTTTCTTT. It translates to CAWTVQGANTEAFF.

The table lists this clone with a count of one. The gene calls are TRBV27 and TRBJ2-7, with 13 bases identical to TRBD2. Unmatched junction bases numbered 8, after V lost 3 bases and J lost 6 bases. From germline, CDR1 is MNHEY and CDR2 SMNVEV (reference sequence). This CDR3 has 16 amino acids. The CDR3 loop reads CASSLWGTSGKGEQYF. The CDR3 DNA is TGTGCCAGCAGTTTGTGGGGGACTAGCGGGAAAGGCGAGCAGTACTTC.

The V gene is TRBV4-1, the J gene TRBJ2-6; perhaps TRBD1 as D (5 bases). This CDR3 is built from 17 residues. V lost 0 bases, J lost 1 base, and 10 bases lay in between. CDR1 and CDR2 from the germline V gene are MGHRA and YSYEKL. CDR3 sequence: CASSQDVGVSGANVLTF. CDR3 in DNA: TGCGCCAGCAGCCAAGATGTAGGGGTATCTGGGGCCAACGTCCTGACTTTC.

The chain combines TRBV29-1 with TRBJ2-2; 12 bases match TRBD2. V was clipped by 4 bases and J by 2 bases; unmatched bases: 2. This CDR3 has 15 residues. Germline CDR1 SQVTM, CDR2 ANQGSEA. The CDR3 is CSVGLAGVNTGELFF. In DNA, the CDR3 is TGCAGCGTTGGACTAGCGGGAGTTAACACCGGGGAGCTGTTTTTT.

This chain joins TRBV5-1 and TRBJ2-2, with TRBD1 identical over 9 bases. Trimming removed 7 bases from V and 5 bases from J; junction bases left unmatched: 12. Per germline, CDR1 SGHRS and CDR2 YFSETQ. The CDR3 has 16 residues. The CDR3 spells CASGIGQGIGTGELFF. In DNA form, the CDR3 reads TGCGCCAGCGGCATCGGACAGGGGATTGGGACCGGGGAGCTGTTTTTT. The full variable domain, its missing parts supplied by reference TRBV5-1 and TRBJ2-2, is KAGVTQTPRYLIKTRGQQVTLSCSPISGHRSVSWYQQTPGQGLQFLFEYFSETQRNKGNFPGRFSGRQFSNSRSEMNVSTLELGDSALYLCASGIGQGIGTGELFFGEGSRLTVL.

On this clone: Mismatch with germline at one junction end may stem from a read error. V usage is TRBV7-7 and J usage is TRBJ2-1; TRBD2 matches at 12 bases. Germline loops: CDR1 SSHAT, CDR2 FNYEAQ (reference sequence). There are 15 residues in the CDR3. As DNA, the CDR3 is TGTGCTAGCAGCTATGGACTAGCGGGGCCAGATGAGCAGTTCTTC. The encoded protein is CASSYGLAGPDEQFF.

J is TRBJ1-2 and V is TRBV19; TRBD1 aligns across 11 bases. CDR1 and CDR2 (germline): LNHDA, SQIVND (reference sequence). Losses at the gene ends were 4 bases for V and 6 bases for J; bases not matched to a gene: 13. The CDR3 has 17 residues. The CDR3 DNA reads TGTGCCAGTAGTAATATTTTGGACAGGGGGCGATCGGATGGCTACACCTTC. Amino acids: CASSNILDRGRSDGYTF.

DNA of the CDR3: TGTGCCAGCTCCCTTGGGGGCATGAACACTGAAGCTTTCTTT. Its translation is CASSLGGMNTEAFF. The chain couples TRBV27 to TRBJ1-1; D is possibly TRBD1 (6 bases). The V gene lost 8 bases and the J gene lost 0 bases, with 13 bases spanning the gap. This CDR3 has 14 residues. CDR1 MNHEY and CDR2 SMNVEV come from the germline V gene (reference sequence).

The CDR3 region is CASSPNDNTEAFF. CDR3 nucleotides: TGTGCCAGCTCACCCAACGATAACACTGAAGCTTTCTTT. The chain links TRBV18 to TRBJ1-1; unclear D gene. Germline V lookup: CDR1 KGHSH, CDR2 LQKENI. The V gene lost 3 bases and the J gene lost 2 bases, with 7 bases spanning the gap. This CDR3 has 13 residues.

This chain links TRBV3-1 (or the pseudogene TRBV3-2) with TRBJ2-7; 8 nucleotides agree with TRBD2. The V and J ends lost 0 bases and 7 bases, in that order; junction bases with no gene match: 14. CDR3 length equals 17 residues. From germline, CDR1 is LGHDT and CDR2 YNNKEL (reference sequence). CDR3 region: CASSQDRVAGSRGEQYF. The CDR3 nucleotides read TGTGCCAGCAGCCAAGATAGGGTAGCGGGGTCCCGGGGGGAGCAGTACTTC.